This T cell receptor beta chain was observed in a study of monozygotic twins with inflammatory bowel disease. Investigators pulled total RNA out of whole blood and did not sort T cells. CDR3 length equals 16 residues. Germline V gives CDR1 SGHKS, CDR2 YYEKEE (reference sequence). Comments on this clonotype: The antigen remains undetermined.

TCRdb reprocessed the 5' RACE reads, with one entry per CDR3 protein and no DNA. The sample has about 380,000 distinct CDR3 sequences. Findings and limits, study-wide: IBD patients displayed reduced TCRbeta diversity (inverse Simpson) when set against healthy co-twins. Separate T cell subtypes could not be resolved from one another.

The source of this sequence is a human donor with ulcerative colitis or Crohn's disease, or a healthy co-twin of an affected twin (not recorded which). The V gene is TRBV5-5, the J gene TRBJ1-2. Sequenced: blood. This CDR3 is CASSLAVVPEREGYTF. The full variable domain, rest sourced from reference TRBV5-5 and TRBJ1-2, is DAGVTQSPTHLIKTRGQQVTLRCSPISGHKSVSWYQQVLGQGPQFIFQYYEKEERGRGNFPDRFSARQFPNYSSELNVNALLLGDSALYLCASSLAVVPEREGYTFGSGTRLTVV.